What follows is one T cell receptor beta chain and its context. This sample was included in a study of T cell responses to AZD1222 COVID-19 vaccine. The CDR3 totals 13 residues. In germline, CDR1 is GTSNPN, CDR2 SVGIG (reference sequence). V lost 4 bases, J lost 5 bases, and 14 bases lay in between. The protocol was immunoSEQ multiplex PCR, while the TCRdb copy is restricted to in-frame clones and leaves out a portion. Here the sample spans about 88,000 clones, less than 95% being singletons. The chain uses TRBV30 and TRBJ1-1; D is possibly TRBD1 (5 bases). The sample here was peripheral blood, taken 28 days after the second AZD1222 dose. This TCR came from an adult who received the AZD1222 COVID-19 vaccine. The CDR3 bases are TGTGCCTGGAACGCCGGGGGGAGGACTGAAGCTTTCTTT. This sequence encodes CAWNAGGRTEAFF.